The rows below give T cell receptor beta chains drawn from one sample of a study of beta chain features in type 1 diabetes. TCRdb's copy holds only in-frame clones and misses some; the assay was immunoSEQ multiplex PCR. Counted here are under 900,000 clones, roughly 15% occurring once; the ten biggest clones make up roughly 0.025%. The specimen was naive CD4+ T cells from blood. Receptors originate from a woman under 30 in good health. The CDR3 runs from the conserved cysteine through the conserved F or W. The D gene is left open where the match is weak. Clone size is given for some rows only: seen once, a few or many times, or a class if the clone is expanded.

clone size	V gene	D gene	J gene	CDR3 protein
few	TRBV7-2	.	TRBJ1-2	CASSPTGVNLRGYTF
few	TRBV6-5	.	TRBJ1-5	CASSYSSEGVGQPQHF
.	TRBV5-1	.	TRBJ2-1	CASSLSGADYNEQFF
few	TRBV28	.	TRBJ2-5	CASSFHLKGQTEGETQYF
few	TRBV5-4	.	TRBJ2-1	CASSPGVQLTNEQFF
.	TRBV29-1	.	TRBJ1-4	CSVVRGSNEKLFF
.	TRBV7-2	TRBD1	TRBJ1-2	CASSTWTGPYGYTF
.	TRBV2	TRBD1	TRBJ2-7	CASIRDRAYEQYF
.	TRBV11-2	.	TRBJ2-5	CASSPRGAQETQYF
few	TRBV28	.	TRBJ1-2	CASSLQVDGYTF
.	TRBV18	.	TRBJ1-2	CASSPTGSYGYTF
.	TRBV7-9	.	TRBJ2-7	CASSLHTGASYEQYF
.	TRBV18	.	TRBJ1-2	CASSPGADSYRYTF
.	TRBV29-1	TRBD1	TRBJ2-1	CSVETVPGQGAYEQFF